This is a list of T cell receptor beta chains from one sample in a study of beta chain features in type 1 diabetes. The table came from immunoSEQ multiplex PCR; TCRdb's copy has only in-frame clones and leaves some out. This table has approximately 730,000 clones, around 15% appearing once. Specimen: naive CD4+ T cells from blood. These receptors originate from a man younger than 35 with type 1 diabetes. Both conserved end residues are part of each CDR3. Not all rows give a size; the values are once, few, many and, for expanded clones, a class.

CDR3 length,clone size,V gene,CDR3 protein
12,NA,TRBV6-6,CASSPASYEQYF
18,NA,TRBV11-2,CASSPARGRRDSRVGQYF
14,NA,TRBV9,CASSPGQTNYGYTF
13,NA,TRBV9,CASSDREDTEAFF
14,NA,TRBV6-1,CASSDGQINSPLHF
13,NA,TRBV29-1,CSVSAGGQDTQYF
16,NA,TRBV18,CASSPRGTGFTDTQYF
13,few,TRBV9,CASSVEEGGGYTF
16,NA,TRBV29-1,CSVEDPRAESREKLFF
15,NA,TRBV2,CASSGDGGLQETQYF
13,once,TRBV5-1,CASSPGRLYGYTF
14,NA,TRBV5-1,CASSTGTGAYEQYF
14,NA,TRBV7-9,CASSQDRGWTEAFF
16,NA,TRBV18,CASSPFERGASYEQYF
15,NA,TRBV30,CAWTGVPTSTDTQYF
13,NA,TRBV7-9,CASSSTANEKLFF
14,NA,TRBV30,CAWSRGESNQPQHF
14,NA,TRBV7-8,CASSGTGNTGELFF
16,NA,TRBV19,CASTHSRGGANYGYTF
13,few,TRBV5-1,CASSREPNSPLHF
14,NA,TRBV23-1,CASRRQGMNTEAFF